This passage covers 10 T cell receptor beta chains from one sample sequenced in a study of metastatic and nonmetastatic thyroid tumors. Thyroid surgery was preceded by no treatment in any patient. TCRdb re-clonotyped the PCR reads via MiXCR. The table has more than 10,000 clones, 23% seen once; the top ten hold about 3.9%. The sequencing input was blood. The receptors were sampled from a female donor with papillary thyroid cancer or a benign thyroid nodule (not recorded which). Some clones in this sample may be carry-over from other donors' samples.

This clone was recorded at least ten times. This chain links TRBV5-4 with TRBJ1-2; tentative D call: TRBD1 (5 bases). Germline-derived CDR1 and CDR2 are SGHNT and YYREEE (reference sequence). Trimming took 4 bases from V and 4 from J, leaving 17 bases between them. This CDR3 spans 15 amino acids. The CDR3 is CASSRREGQSYGYTF. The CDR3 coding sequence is TGTGCCAGCAGCCGCCGAGAAGGACAATCCTATGGCTACACCTTC.

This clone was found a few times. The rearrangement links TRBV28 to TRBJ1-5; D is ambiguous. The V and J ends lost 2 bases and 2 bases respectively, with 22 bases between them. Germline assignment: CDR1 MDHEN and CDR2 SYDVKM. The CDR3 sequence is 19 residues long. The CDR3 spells CASSLKRVSLYDGNQPQHF. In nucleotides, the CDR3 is TGTGCCAGCAGTTTAAAACGGGTCAGCCTATATGACGGCAATCAGCCCCAGCATTTT.

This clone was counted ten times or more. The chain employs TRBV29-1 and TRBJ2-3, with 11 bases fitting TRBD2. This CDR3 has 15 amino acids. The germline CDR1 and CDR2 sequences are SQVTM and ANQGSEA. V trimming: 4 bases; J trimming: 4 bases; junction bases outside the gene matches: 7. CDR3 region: CSVGGSGGASDTQYF. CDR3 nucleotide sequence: TGCAGCGTTGGAGGTAGCGGGGGGGCATCAGATACGCAGTATTTT.

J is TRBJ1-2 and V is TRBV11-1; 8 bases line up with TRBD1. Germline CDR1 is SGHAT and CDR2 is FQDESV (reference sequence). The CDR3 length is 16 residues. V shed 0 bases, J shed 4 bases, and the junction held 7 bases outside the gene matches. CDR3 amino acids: CASSLAFKGQAYGYTF. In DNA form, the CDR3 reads TGTGCCAGCAGCTTAGCCTTCAAGGGACAGGCCTATGGCTACACCTTC.

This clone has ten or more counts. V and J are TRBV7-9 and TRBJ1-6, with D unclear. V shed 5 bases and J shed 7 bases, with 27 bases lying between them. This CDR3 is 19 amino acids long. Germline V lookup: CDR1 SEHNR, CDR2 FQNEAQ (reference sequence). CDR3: CASSTAGELSPLWNSPLHF. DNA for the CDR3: TGTGCCAGCAGCACAGCCGGGGAGTTGTCCCCACTTTGGAATTCACCCCTCCACTTT.

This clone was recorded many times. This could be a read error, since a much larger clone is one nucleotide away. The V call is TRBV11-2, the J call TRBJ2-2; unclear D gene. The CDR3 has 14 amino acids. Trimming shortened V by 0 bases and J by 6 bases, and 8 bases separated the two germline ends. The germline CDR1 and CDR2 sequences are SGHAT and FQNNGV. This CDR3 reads CASSLERLAGELFF. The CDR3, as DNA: TGTGCCAGCAGCTTAGAGCGTCTCGCCGGGGAGCTGTTTTTT.

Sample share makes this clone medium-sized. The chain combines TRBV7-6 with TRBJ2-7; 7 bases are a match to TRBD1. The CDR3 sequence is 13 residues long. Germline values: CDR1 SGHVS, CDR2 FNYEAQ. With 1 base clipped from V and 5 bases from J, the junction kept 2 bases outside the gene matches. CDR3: CASSLDQGDEQYV. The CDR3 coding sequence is TGTGCCAGCAGCTTAGATCAGGGGGACGAGCAGTACGTC.

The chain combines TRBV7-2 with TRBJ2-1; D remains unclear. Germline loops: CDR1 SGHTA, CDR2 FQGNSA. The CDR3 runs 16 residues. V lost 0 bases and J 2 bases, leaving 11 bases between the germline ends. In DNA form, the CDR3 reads TGTGCCAGCAGCTTAGCGGCGCCAGTACCCTACAATGAGCAGTTCTTC. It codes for CASSLAAPVPYNEQFF.

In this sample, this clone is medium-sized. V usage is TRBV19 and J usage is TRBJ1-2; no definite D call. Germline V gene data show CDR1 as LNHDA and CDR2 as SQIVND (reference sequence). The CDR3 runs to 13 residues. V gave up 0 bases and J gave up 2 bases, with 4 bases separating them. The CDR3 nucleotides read TGTGCCAGTAGTATAGATCAGAACTATGGCTACACCTTC. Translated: CASSIDQNYGYTF.

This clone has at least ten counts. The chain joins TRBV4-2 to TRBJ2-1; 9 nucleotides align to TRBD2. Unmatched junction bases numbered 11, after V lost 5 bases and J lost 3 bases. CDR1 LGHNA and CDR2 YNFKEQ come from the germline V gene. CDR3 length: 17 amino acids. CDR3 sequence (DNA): TGTGCCAGCAGCACAAAACAGACTAGCGGAAGCTACAATGAGCAGTTCTTC. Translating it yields CASSTKQTSGSYNEQFF.